This TCR beta chain is from a study of long-term antiretroviral therapy in people with HIV. They ran version v3.0 of the immunoSEQ assay at survey level. The method was immunoSEQ multiplex PCR; TCRdb's version includes in-frame clones alone and lacks a portion of them. The profile covers about 21,000 clones, with around 69% appearing a single time and 9% to 15% taken by the ten largest. CDR1 and CDR2 (germline): SGHAT, FQNNGV. The CDR3 covers 16 residues. V lost 3 bases to trimming and J lost 6 bases; unmatched junction nucleotides: 5. The J gene is TRBJ2-2, the V gene TRBV11-2; 12 bases align to TRBD1. The TCR was taken from a woman aged 40 to 50 with HIV. The sample here was unsorted PBMCs, taken approximately 1.8 years before starting antiretroviral therapy. In DNA form, the CDR3 reads TGTGCCAGCAGCTTTGGGGACAGGGGGCTTTCCGGGGAGCTGTTTTTT. Its translation: CASSFGDRGLSGELFF.